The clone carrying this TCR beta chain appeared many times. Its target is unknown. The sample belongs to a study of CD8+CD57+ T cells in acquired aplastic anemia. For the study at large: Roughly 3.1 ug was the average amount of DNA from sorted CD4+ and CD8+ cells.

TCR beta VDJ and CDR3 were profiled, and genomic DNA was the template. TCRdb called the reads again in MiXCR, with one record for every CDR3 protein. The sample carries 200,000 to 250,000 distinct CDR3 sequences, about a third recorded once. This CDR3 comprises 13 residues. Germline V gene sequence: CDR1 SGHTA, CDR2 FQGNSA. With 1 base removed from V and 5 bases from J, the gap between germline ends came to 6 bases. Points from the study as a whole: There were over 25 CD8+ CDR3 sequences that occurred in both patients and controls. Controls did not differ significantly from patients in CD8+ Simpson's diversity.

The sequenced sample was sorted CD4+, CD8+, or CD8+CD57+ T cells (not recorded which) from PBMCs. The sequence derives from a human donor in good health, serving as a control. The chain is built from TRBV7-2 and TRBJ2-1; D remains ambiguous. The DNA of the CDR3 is TGTGCCAGCAGCTTAGTTCCAGACAATGAGCAGTTCTTC. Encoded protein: CASSLVPDNEQFF.